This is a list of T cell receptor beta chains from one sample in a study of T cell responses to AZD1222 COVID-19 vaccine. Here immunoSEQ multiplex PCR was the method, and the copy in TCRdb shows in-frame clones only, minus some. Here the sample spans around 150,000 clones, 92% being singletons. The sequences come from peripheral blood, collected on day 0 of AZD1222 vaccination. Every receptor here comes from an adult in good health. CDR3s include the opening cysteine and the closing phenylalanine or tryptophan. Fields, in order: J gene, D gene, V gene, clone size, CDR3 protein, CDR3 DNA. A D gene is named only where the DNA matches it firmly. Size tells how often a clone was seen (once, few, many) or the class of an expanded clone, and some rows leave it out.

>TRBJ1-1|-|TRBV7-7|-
CASSLGAGEGTEAFF
TGTGCCAGCAGCTTAGGGGCAGGGGAGGGGACTGAAGCTTTCTTT
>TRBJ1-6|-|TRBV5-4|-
CASSLEGGNSPLHF
TGTGCCAGCAGCTTGGAGGGGGGAAATTCACCCCTCCACTTT
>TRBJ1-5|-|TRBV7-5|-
CARSLKVRVDQPQHF
TGTGCCAGAAGCTTAAAAGTTAGGGTGGATCAGCCCCAGCATTTT
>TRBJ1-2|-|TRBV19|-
CASTPTGPANYGYTF
TGTGCCAGTACCCCAACAGGGCCAGCTAACTATGGCTACACCTTC
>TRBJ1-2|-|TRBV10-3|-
CAISTGPPDGYGYTF
TGTGCCATCAGCACCGGGCCCCCCGACGGCTATGGCTACACCTTC
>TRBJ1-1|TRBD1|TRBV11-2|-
CASSLDRGLTEAFF
TGTGCCAGCAGCTTAGACAGGGGGCTCACTGAAGCTTTCTTT
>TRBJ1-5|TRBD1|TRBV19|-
CASSVGTANQPQHF
TGTGCCAGTAGTGTAGGGACAGCTAATCAGCCCCAGCATTTT
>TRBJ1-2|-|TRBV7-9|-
CASSPKGNYGYTF
TGTGCCAGCAGCCCCAAGGGGAACTATGGCTACACCTTC
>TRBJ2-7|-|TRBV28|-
CASIRDTYEQYF
TGTGCCAGCATTCGGGACACCTACGAGCAGTACTTC
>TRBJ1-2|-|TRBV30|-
CAWRGGYGYTF
TGTGCCTGGAGGGGGGGGTATGGCTACACCTTC
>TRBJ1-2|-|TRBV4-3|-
CASSQQGTYGYTF
TGCGCCAGCAGCCAACAGGGGACCTATGGCTACACCTTC
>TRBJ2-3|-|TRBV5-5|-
CASSWDTDTQYF
TGTGCCAGCAGTTGGGACACGGATACGCAGTATTTT
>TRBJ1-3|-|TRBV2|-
CATPMGTSSGNTIYF
TGTGCCACCCCCATGGGGACCTCCTCTGGAAACACCATATATTTT
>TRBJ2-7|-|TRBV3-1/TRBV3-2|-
CASSQGQVYEQYF
TGTGCCAGCAGCCAAGGGCAGGTCTACGAGCAGTACTTC
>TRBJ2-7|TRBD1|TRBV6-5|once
CASSTGGSSYEQYF
TGTGCCAGCAGCACAGGGGGCAGCTCCTACGAGCAGTACTTC
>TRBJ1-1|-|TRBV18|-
CASSPPVATEAFF
TGTGCCAGCTCACCACCGGTGGCGACTGAAGCTTTCTTT
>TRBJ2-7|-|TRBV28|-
CASSYPEEGSYEQYF
TGTGCCAGCAGCTACCCGGAGGAGGGCTCCTACGAGCAGTACTTC
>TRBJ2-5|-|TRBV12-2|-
CASRETHGGRQETQYF
TGTGCAAGTCGCGAGACCCACGGCGGGCGTCAAGAGACCCAGTACTTC
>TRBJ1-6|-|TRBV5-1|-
CASSLAGDYNSPLHF
TGCGCCAGCAGCTTGGCAGGGGACTATAATTCACCCCTCCACTTT
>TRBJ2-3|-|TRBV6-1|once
CASSEKRGAVSTDTQYF
TGTGCCAGCAGTGAAAAGAGAGGGGCAGTGAGCACAGATACGCAGTATTTT